This T cell receptor (beta chain) comes out of a study of T cell responses to AZD1222 COVID-19 vaccine. At the level of the study: Analysis merged second doses at about 4 or about 12 weeks.

Details on this clone: Its matching antigen is unknown.

General study points: Among the donors, most were white British and more were female, and clonal diversity was possibly underestimated. Receipt of two AZD1222 doses was followed by a rise in Spike-specific TCR breadth and depth. Spike was spanned by vaccine-associated CD4 TCRs, which were dominant at 160-218 and 743-854.

The CDR3 contains 15 residues. V was pared by 5 bases and J by 2 bases, with 15 bases between. Germline CDR1 and CDR2: MDHEN and SYDVKM. Sequencing was performed with immunoSEQ multiplex PCR; in TCRdb, only in-frame clones are kept and a portion is missing. Found here are about 160,000 clones, around nine tenths of them singletons; the top ten hold more than 5%. This chain uses TRBV28 with TRBJ2-5; a weak D match, TRBD1 (6 bases). This material consisted of peripheral blood, taken on day 0 of AZD1222 vaccination. The receptor comes from an adult in good health. The CDR3 spells CASSIIQGTQETQYF. DNA of the CDR3: TGTGCCAGCAGTATTATACAGGGAACTCAAGAGACCCAGTACTTC. Variable domain in full (rest from reference TRBV28 and TRBJ2-5): DVKVTQSSRYLVKRTGEKVFLECVQDMDHENMFWYRQDPGLGLRLIYFSYDVKMKEKGDIPEGYSVSREKKERFSLILESASTNQTSMYLCASSIIQGTQETQYFGPGTRLLVL.